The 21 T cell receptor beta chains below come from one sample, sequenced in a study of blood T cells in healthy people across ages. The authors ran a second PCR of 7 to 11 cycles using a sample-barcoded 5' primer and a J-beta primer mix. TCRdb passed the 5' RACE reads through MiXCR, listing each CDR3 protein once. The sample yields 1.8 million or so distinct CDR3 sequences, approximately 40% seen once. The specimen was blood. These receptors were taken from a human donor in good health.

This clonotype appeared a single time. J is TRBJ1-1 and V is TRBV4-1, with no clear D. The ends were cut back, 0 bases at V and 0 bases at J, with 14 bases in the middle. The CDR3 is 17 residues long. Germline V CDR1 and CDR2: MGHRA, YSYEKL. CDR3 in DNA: TGCGCCAGCAGCCAAGATGTCGAGGAAGGGTTGAACACTGAAGCTTTCTTT. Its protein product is CASSQDVEEGLNTEAFF.

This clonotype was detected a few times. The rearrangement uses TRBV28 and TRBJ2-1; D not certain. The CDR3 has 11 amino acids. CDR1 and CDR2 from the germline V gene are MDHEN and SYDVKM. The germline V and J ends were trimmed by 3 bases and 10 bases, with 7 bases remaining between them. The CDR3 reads CASSLFHEQFF. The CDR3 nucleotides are TGTGCCAGCAGTTTGTTCCACGAGCAGTTCTTC.

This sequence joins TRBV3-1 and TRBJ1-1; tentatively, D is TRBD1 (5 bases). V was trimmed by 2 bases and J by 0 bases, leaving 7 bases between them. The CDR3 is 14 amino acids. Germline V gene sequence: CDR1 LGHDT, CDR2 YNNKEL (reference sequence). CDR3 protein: CASSQQGMNTEAFF. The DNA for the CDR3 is TGTGCCAGCAGCCAACAGGGCATGAACACTGAAGCTTTCTTT.

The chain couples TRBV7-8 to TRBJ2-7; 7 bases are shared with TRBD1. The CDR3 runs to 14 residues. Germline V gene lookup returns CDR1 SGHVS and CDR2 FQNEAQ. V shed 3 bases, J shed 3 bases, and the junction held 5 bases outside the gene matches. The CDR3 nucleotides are TGTGCCAGCAGCTTTAGACAGGGCCTCTACGAGCAGTACTTC. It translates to CASSFRQGLYEQYF. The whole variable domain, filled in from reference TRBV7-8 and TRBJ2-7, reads GAGVSQSPRYKVAKRGQDVALRCDPISGHVSLFWYQQALGQGPEFLTYFQNEAQLDKSGLPSDRFFAERPEGSVSTLKIQRTQQEDSAVYLCASSFRQGLYEQYFGPGTRLTVT.

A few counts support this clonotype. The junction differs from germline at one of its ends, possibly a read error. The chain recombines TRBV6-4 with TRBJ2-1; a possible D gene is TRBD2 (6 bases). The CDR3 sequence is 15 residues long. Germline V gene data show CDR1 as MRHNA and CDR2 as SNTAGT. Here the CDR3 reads CAGSAEGVGYNEQFF. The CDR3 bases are TGTGCCGGCAGTGCGGAGGGAGTTGGGTACAATGAGCAGTTCTTC.

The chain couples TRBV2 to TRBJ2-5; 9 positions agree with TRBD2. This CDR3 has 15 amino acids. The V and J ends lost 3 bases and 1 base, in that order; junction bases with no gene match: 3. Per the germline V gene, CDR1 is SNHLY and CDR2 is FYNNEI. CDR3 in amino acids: CASSDLAGFQETQYF. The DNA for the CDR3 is TGTGCCAGCAGTGATCTAGCGGGGTTCCAAGAGACCCAGTACTTC. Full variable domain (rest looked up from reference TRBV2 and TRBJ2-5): EPEVTQTPSHQVTQMGQEVILRCVPISNHLYFYWYRQILGQKVEFLVSFYNNEISEKSEIFDDQFSVERPDGSNFTLKIRSTKLEDSAMYFCASSDLAGFQETQYFGPGTRLLVL.

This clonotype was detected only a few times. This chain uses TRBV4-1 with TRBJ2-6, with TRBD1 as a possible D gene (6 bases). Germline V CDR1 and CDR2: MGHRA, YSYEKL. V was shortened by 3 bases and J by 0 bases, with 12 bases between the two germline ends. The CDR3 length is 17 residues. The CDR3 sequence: CASSQITGSSGANVLTF. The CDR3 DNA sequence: TGCGCCAGCAGCCAGATAACAGGGTCCTCTGGGGCCAACGTCCTGACTTTC.

The CDR3, as DNA: TGTGCCAGCAGCTTAGCGGAGGGAGGTGGCTACACCTTC. Amino acids: CASSLAEGGGYTF. The chain employs TRBV7-2 and TRBJ1-2, with D uncertain. CDR1 is SGHTA and CDR2 is FQGNSA in the germline V gene. Trimming pared 0 bases from V and 7 bases from J, leaving 9 bases between. CDR3 size: 13 residues.

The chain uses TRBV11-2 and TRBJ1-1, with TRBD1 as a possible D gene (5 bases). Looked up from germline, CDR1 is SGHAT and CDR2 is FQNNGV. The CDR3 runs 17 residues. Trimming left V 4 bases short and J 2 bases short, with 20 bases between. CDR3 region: CASSYYRPRGINTEAFF. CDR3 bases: TGTGCCAGCAGCTACTACCGCCCAAGGGGTATCAACACTGAAGCTTTCTTT. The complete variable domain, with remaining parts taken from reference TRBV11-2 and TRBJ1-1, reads EAGVAQSPRYKIIEKRQSVAFWCNPISGHATLYWYQQILGQGPKLLIQFQNNGVVDDSQLPKDRFSAERLKGVDSTLKIQPAKLEDSAVYLCASSYYRPRGINTEAFFGQGTRLTVV.

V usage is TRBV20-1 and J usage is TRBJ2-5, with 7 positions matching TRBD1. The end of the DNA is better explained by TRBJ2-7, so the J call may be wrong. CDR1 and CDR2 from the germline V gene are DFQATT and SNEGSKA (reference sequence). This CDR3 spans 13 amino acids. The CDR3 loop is CSAIKTGSYEQYF. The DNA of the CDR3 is TGCAGTGCTATCAAGACAGGGTCCTACGAGCAGTACTTC.

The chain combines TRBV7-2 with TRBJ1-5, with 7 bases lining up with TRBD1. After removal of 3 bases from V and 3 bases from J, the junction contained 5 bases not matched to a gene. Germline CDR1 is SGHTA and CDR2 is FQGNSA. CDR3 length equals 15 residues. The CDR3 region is CASSLSTGNNQPQHF. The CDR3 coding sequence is TGTGCCAGCAGCTTGTCGACAGGGAACAATCAGCCCCAGCATTTT.

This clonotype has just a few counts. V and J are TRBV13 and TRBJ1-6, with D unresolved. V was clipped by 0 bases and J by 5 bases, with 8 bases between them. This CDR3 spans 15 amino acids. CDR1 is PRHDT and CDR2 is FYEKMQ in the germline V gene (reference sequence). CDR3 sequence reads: CASSLGRNNNSPLHF. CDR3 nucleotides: TGTGCCAGCAGCTTAGGGAGAAACAATAATTCACCCCTCCACTTT.

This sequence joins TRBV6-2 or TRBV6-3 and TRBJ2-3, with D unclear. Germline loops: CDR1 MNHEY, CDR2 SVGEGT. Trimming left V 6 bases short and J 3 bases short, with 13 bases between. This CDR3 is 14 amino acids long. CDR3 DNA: TGTGCCAGCAGGAATCAGGAAGCTACAGATACGCAGTATTTT. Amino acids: CASRNQEATDTQYF.

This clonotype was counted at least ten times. The chain's CDR3 is CASSDGPNYGYTF. DNA of the CDR3: TGTGCCAGCAGCGACGGGCCTAACTATGGCTACACCTTC. This rearrangement joins TRBV7-2 to TRBJ1-2; no clear D gene. Germline-derived CDR1 and CDR2 are SGHTA and FQGNSA. Trimming cost V 5 bases and J 0 bases, with 7 bases left between them. The CDR3 covers 13 residues.

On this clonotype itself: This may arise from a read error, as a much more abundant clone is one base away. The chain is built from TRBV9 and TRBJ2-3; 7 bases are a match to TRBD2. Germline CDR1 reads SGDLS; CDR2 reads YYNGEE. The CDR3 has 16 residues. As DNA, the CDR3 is TGTGCCCGCAGCCCCAGGACTAGTGACAGCACAGATACGCAGTATTTT. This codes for CARSPRTSDSTDTQYF.

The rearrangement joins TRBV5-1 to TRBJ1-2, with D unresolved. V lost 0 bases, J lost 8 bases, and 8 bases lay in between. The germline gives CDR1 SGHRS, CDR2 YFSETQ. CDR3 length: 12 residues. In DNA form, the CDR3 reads TGCGCCAGCAGCTTGGGTATGCTCGGCTACACCTTC. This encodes CASSLGMLGYTF.

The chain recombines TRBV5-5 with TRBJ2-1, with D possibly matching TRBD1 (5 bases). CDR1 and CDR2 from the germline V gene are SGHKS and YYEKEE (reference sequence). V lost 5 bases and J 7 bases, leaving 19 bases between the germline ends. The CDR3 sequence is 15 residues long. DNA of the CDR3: TGTGCCAGCAGAATGGGTAGGGGCACCCCAAATGAGCAGTTCTTC. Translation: CASRMGRGTPNEQFF.

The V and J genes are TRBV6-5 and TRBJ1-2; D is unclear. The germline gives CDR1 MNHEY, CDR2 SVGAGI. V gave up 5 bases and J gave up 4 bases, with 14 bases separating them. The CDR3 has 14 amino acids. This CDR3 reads CASSRQGTAYGYTF. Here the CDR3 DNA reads TGTGCCAGCAGTCGCCAAGGAACGGCCTATGGCTACACCTTC.

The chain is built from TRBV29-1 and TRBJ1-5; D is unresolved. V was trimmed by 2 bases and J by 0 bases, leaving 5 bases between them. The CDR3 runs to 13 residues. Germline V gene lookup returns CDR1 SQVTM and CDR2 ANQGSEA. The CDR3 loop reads CSVERNSNQPQHF. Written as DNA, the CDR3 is TGCAGCGTTGAACGGAATAGCAATCAGCCCCAGCATTTT.

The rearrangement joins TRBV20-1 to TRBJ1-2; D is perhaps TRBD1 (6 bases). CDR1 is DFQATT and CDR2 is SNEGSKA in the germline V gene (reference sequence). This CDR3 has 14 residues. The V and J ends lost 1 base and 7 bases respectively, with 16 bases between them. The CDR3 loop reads CSARALGGAGGYTF. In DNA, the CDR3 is TGCAGTGCTAGAGCCCTGGGGGGGGCAGGTGGCTACACCTTC.

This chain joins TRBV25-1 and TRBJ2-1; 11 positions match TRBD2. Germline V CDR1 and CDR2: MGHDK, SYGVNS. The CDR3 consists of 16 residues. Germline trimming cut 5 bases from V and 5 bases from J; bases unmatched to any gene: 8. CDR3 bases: TGTGCCAGCAGTAACTTCCTAGCGGGGGGCGACAATGAGCAGTTCTTC. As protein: CASSNFLAGGDNEQFF. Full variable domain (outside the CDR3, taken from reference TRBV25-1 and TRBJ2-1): EADIYQTPRYLVIGTGKKITLECSQTMGHDKMYWYQQDPGMELHLIHYSYGVNSTEKGDLSSESTVSRIRTEHFPLTLESARPSHTSQYLCASSNFLAGGDNEQFFGPGTRLTVL.